The clone carrying this TCR beta chain was detected a few times. Sequencing was performed with immunoSEQ multiplex PCR; in TCRdb, only in-frame clones are kept and a portion is missing. The sample yields 80,000 or so clones, 85% seen once. This sample stems from a study of blood T cell repertoires in COVID-19. The CDR3 length is 15 residues. The V segment lost 0 bases and the J segment 3 bases; nucleotides outside the gene matches: 3. Germline V gene lookup returns CDR1 SGDLS and CDR2 YYNGEE. The V gene is TRBV9, the J gene TRBJ2-3; TRBD1 matches 8 bases. The clonotype comes from a man between 45 and 60 years old with COVID-19, enrolled during active disease. Sequenced sample: peripheral blood. The CDR3 reads CASSVGQGWTDTQYF. The CDR3 coding sequence is TGTGCCAGCAGCGTAGGACAGGGGTGGACAGATACGCAGTATTTT.